This paragraph reports one TCR beta chain. Its antigen is unknown. Base qualities are missing; no much larger clone stands one base away. These data originate in a study of cytotoxic CD8 clonotypes in ibrutinib-treated CLL (dated by TCRdb to the early 2020s). About the full investigation: In this cohort, around 14 patients were treatment-naive and 11 to 12 were relapsed/refractory, while about 18 had unmutated IGHV. Cryopreserved peripheral blood mononuclear cells were obtained before treatment, at response, and at either sustained remission or disease progression. Response samples were taken after a median of approximately 13 months on treatment, ranging from about 6 to 40 months. On average, each sample had 255,043 productive templates and about 89,000 productive rearrangements. Longitudinal samples were obtainable from about 30% of the roughly 90 participants in the trial. Responses were partial in some 24 patients and complete in 2; after median around 65 months follow-up, about 14 stayed in remission and some twelve progressed. Here is what the overall study found, with its caveats: Sustained-remission and progressing patients did not have matched sampling times, and lymph node repertoires were not examined. Baseline clonality exceeded that of age-matched healthy donors and correlated strongly with circulating CD8+ T-cell counts. An increase in clonality was observed at ibrutinib response, with clonality remaining stable during sustained remission and falling back toward baseline at progression. Public clonotypes were rare and either shrank or stayed stable during treatment, and the rise in clonality at ibrutinib response reflected expansion of private clonotypes.

The germline V gene encodes CDR1 SGHRS and CDR2 YFSETQ. The CDR3 contains 14 residues, cysteine and phenylalanine counted. Only CDR3 DNA is held: 42 bases, read in frame from base 1. The germline ends are 15 bases apart after V is trimmed by 3 bases and J by 6 bases. For TCR beta library preparation, roughly 2.1 micrograms of genomic DNA was extracted from cryopreserved PBMCs. Longitudinal blood samples from CLL patients on ibrutinib monotherapy were analyzed using high-throughput TCR beta sequencing. Patients were enrolled in a phase 2 open-label single-center ibrutinib monotherapy trial. The goal of deep resolution MiSeq sequencing was a depth between 1 in 1 million and 1 in 200,000 T cells, and coverage averaged 10x per clonotype. The immunoSEQ hsTCRB Kit was used to generate the TCR beta libraries. Per the original workflow: The data were analyzed with ImmunoSEQ Analyzer and ImmunoSEQ Data Assistant, and V, D and J gene assignments followed IMGT definitions. Clonality, with values ranging from 0 to 1, was calculated as one minus the normalized Shannon entropy of productive rearrangement frequencies. Only overrepresented clonotypes making up at least 0.05% of the repertoire of each patient were included in the public clonotype analysis. About a dozen repertoires from age-matched healthy donors, obtained from immuneACCESS, served as clonality controls. Held by TCRdb, this immuneACCESS table contains in-frame sequences only and omits some clones. Under half of the omission traces to an unresolved V gene where checked; the cause of the rest is unknown. The D gene and trimming were derived from the DNA, and the V and J assignments and clone size from that table. In all, the sample holds some 310,000 clones, and about 77% of those were seen once. In total, the top ten clones hold over 5% of the sample.

The material sequenced was PBMCs, taken before ibrutinib treatment. The origin of this receptor is a human donor with chronic lymphocytic leukemia. This receptor chain uses TRBV5-1 and TRBJ1-1, with no reliable assignment of the D segment. DNA sequence: TGCGCCAGCAGCTGGACCTCCGGTAGCGCTGAAGCTTTCTTT. It encodes CASSWTSGSAEAFF.